This T cell receptor (beta chain) is drawn from a study of patients and donors after allogeneic stem cell transplantation. TCRdb re-derived calls from the RT-PCR reads in MiXCR, one entry per CDR3 protein. Of around 240,000 distinct CDR3 sequences in the sample, 14% were seen once. Only a few counts were recorded for this clonotype. Trimming at V came to 3 bases and at J to 0 bases, leaving 5 bases not matched to a gene. This CDR3 comprises 14 residues. CDR1 is DFQATT, CDR2 SNEGSKA, per germline (reference sequence). The V gene is TRBV20-1, the J gene TRBJ2-7, with 7 positions matching TRBD2. Material: blood, either unsorted or a sorted T cell fraction (not recorded which). The receptor comes from a human donor who was either an allogeneic HSCT recipient or a stem cell or donor lymphocyte infusion donor (not recorded which). It is not recorded whose cells these are; they may come from a transplant donor. Written as DNA, the CDR3 is TGCAGTGCTAGCATCAGCGGGAACTCCTACGAGCAGTACTTC. Its protein product is CSASISGNSYEQYF.